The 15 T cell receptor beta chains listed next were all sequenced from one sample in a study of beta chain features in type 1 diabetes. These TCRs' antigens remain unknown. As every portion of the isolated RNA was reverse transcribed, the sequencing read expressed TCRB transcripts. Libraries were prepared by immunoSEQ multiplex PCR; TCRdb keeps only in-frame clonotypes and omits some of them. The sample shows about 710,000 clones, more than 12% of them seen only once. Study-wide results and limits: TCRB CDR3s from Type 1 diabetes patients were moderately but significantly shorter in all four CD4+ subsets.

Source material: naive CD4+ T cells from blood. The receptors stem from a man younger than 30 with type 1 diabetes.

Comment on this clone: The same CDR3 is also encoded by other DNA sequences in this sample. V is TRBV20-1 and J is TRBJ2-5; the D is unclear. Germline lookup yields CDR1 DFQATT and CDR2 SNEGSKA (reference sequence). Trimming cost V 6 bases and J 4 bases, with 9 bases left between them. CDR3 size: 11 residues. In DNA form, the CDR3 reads TGCAGTGCCCCCGGAAGAGAGACCCAGTACTTC. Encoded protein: CSAPGRETQYF.

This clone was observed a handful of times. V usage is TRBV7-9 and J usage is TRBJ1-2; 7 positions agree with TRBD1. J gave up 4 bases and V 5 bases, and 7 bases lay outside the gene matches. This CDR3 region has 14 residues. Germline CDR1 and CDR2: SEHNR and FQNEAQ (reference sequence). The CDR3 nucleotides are TGTGCCAGCAGCCACAAGACAGGGAGCTATGGCTACACCTTC. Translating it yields CASSHKTGSYGYTF.

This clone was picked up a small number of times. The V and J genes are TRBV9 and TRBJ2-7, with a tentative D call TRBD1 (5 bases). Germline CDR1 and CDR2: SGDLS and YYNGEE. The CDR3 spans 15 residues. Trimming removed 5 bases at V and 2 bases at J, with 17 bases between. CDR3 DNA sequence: TGTGCCAGCAGTGAATCAGGGTGGACCACCTACGAGCAGTACTTC. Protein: CASSESGWTTYEQYF.

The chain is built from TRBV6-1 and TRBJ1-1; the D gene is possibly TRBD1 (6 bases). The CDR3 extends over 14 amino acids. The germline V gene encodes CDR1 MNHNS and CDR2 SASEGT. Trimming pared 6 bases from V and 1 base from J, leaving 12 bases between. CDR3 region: CASRGAGRNTEAFF. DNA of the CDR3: TGTGCCAGCAGGGGGGCAGGGAGGAACACTGAAGCTTTCTTT.

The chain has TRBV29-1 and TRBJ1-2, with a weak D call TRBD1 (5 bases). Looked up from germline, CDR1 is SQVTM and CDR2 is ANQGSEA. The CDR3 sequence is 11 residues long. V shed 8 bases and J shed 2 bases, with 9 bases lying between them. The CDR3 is CSMTENYGYTF. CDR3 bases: TGCAGCATGACAGAGAACTATGGCTACACCTTC.

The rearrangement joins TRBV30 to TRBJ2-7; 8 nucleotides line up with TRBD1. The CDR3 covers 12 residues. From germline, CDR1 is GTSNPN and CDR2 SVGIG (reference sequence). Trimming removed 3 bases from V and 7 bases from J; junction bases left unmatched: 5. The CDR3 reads CAWRRQGREQYF. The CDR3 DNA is TGTGCCTGGAGGCGACAGGGGAGAGAGCAGTACTTC. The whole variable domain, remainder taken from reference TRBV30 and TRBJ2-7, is SQTIHQWPATLVQPVGSPLSLECTVEGTSNPNLYWYRQAAGRGLQLLFYSVGIGQISSEVPQNLSASRPQDRQFILSSKKLLLSDSGFYLCAWRRQGREQYFGPGTRLTVT.

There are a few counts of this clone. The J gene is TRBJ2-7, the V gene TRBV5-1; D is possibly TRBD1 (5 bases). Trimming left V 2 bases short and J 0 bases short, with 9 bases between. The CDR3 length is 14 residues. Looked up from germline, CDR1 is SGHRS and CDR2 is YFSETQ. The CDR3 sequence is CASSLGDSSYEQYF. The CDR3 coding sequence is TGCGCCAGCAGCTTAGGGGATTCCTCCTACGAGCAGTACTTC.

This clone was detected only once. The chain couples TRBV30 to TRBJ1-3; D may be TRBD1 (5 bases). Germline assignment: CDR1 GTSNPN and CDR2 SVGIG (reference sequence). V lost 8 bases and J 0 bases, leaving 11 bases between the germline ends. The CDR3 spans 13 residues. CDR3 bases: TGTGCCACCACAGGCTTCTCTGGAAACACCATATATTTT. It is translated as CATTGFSGNTIYF.

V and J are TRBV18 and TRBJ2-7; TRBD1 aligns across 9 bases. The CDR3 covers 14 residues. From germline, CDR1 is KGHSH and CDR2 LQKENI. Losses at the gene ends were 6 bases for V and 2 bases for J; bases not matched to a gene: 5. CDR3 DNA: TGTGCCAGCTCTCCCGGGACAGGGCCCTACGAGCAGTACTTC. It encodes CASSPGTGPYEQYF.

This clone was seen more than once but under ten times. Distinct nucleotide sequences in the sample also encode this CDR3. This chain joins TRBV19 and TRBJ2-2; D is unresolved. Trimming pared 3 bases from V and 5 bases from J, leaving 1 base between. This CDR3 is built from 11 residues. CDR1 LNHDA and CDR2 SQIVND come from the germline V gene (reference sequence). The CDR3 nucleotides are TGTGCCAGTAGTATTACCGGGGAGCTGTTTTTT. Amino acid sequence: CASSITGELFF.

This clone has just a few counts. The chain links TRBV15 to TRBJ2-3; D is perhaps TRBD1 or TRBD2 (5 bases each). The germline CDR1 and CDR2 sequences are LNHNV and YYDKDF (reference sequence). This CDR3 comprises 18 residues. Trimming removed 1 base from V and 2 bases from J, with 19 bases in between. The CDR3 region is CATSRGLLAGTDTDTQYF. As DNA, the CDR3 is TGTGCCACCAGCAGAGGCCTGCTCGCCGGGACCGACACAGATACGCAGTATTTT.

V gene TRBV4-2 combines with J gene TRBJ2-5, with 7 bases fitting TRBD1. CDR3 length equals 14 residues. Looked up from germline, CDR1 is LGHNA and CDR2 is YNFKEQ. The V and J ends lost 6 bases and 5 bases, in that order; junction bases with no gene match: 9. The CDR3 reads CASSTRQGRETQYF. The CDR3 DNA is TGTGCCAGCAGTACTAGACAGGGTCGGGAGACCCAGTACTTC.

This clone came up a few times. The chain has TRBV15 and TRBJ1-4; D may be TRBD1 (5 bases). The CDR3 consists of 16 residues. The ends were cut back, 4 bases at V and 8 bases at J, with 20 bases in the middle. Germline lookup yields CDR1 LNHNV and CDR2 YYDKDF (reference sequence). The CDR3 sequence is CATSTPEVGVREKLFF. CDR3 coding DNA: TGTGCCACCAGCACCCCTGAGGTGGGGGTCCGCGAAAAACTGTTTTTT.

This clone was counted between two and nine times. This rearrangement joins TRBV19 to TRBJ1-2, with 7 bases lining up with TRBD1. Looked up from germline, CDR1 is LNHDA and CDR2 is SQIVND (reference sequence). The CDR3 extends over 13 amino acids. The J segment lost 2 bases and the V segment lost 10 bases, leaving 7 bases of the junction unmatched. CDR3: CATQPGQNYGYTF. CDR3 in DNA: TGTGCCACTCAACCGGGACAGAACTATGGCTACACCTTC.

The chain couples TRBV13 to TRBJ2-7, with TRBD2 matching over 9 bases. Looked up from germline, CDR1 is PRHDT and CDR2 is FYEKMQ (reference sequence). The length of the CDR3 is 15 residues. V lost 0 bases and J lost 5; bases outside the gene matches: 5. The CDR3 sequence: CASSLGLAGRHEQYF. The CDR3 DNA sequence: TGTGCCAGCAGCTTAGGCCTAGCGGGGCGACACGAGCAGTACTTC.